One and the same sample provided the 5 T cell receptor beta chains below, sequenced in a study of blood T cell repertoires in COVID-19. Clones were sequenced by immunoSEQ multiplex PCR, and TCRdb holds only the in-frame ones, with some missing. The data contain about 98,000 clones, 75% to 90% of them seen just once; the ten biggest clones take up around 4.3%. Sequences were obtained from peripheral blood. These receptors all come from a human donor in a cohort sampled during active COVID-19.

This clone was observed a single time. The V gene is TRBV21-1, the J gene TRBJ2-7; the table assigns TRBD1, which was not confirmed against the DNA. TRBV21-1 is recorded as a pseudogene. CDR3 length equals 16 residues. The CDR3 DNA sequence: TGTGCCAGCAGCAGTGCCGGGACAGGGGAGACCTACGAGCAGTACTTC. Translating gives CASSSAGTGETYEQYF.

J is TRBJ1-4 and V is TRBV20-1; D possibly corresponds to TRBD1 (6 bases). The germline V and J ends were trimmed by 6 bases and 8 bases, with 10 bases remaining between them. In germline, CDR1 is DFQATT, CDR2 SNEGSKA (reference sequence). The CDR3 has 11 residues. DNA for the CDR3: TGCAGTGCACACACAGGGGAAAAACTGTTTTTT. It translates to CSAHTGEKLFF.

The chain has TRBV21-1 and TRBJ2-7; the table calls TRBD2, which could not be checked here. TRBV21-1 is labeled a pseudogene. There are 15 residues in the CDR3. The CDR3 DNA follows: TGTGCCAGCAGCAATATCGAGGGCCGGCGCTACGAGCAGTACTTC. Amino acids: CASSNIEGRRYEQYF.

The rearrangement joins TRBV5-4 to TRBJ1-3; perhaps TRBD1 as D (5 bases). The ends were cut back, 5 bases at V and 7 bases at J, with 16 bases in the middle. The CDR3 contains 14 residues. Germline V gene data show CDR1 as SGHNT and CDR2 as YYREEE (reference sequence). CDR3 protein: CASRPRGGGNTIYF. CDR3 sequence (DNA): TGTGCCAGCAGGCCAAGGGGAGGAGGGAACACCATATATTTT.

The chain recombines TRBV27 with TRBJ2-2, with 10 bases matching TRBD1. Per the germline V gene, CDR1 is MNHEY and CDR2 is SMNVEV (reference sequence). The CDR3 is made up of 17 amino acids. V dropped 5 bases and J dropped 0; count of bases not matched to a gene: 6. CDR3 residues: CASSLFGQGANTGELFF. The CDR3 nucleotides are TGTGCCAGCAGTCTTTTTGGACAGGGGGCGAACACCGGGGAGCTGTTTTTT.